This T cell receptor (beta chain) comes out of a study of cytomegalovirus exposure and HLA in healthy donors. General observations from the study: When analyzed later, a missense DCLRE1C variant was found to be linked to TCR beta V- and J-gene trimming. Most TCR beta V segments were productive about 90% or about 30% of the time in an earlier analysis.

V shed 1 base and J 6 bases; nucleotides not matched to a gene: 7. Germline V gives CDR1 SGHTS, CDR2 YDEGEE. This CDR3 has 16 amino acids. Points on this clone: Its antigen is unknown.

PCR primers comprised 60 Vbeta and 13 Jbeta primers. TCRdb's table, derived via immunoSEQ multiplex PCR, lists solely in-frame clones and lacks some. Of roughly 140,000 clones listed, approximately 81% are singletons. The chain employs TRBV5-8 and TRBJ1-6, with 7 positions matching TRBD1. Source material: PBMCs. The receptor was isolated from a woman between 18 and 30 years old in good health and CMV-seronegative. Here the CDR3 reads CASSLRTGTANSPLHF. The CDR3, as DNA: TGTGCCAGCAGCTTGCGAACCGGGACAGCTAATTCACCCCTCCACTTT.